This TCR beta chain emerged from a study of blood T cell repertoires in COVID-19 (TCRdb year 2020). For the wider study: Samples from collaborators originated in the United States, Italy and Spain and spanned both the acute and convalescent phases of COVID-19. The prospective study material was composed of cDNA or gDNA derived from T cells, B-cell-depleted T cells, or PBMCs. The dataset comprised deeply sampled blood TCRbeta repertoires from subjects exposed to, actively infected with, or recovered from COVID-19. The repertoires were released in a freely available public database meant as a resource for research on the immune response to SARS-CoV-2. The samples were drawn from two sources: the first 160 participants of the ongoing ImmuneRACE study, and about 1,300 subjects contributed by 6 global collaborators. Sample metadata almost always included a de-identified subject ID, COVID-19 status, age in years and sex. Where available, HLA class I and class II types were obtained from metadata supplied by the sample provider rather than from assay-based typing.

Whole blood was collected in K2EDTA tubes by collaborating institutions according to the institutions' own protocols. For TCRbeta analysis, collaborator samples were shipped as frozen whole blood, as isolated PBMCs, or as DNA extracted from either sample type. The immunoSEQ Assay, a bias-controlled multiplex PCR, was used to amplify TCRbeta CDR3 regions from genomic DNA. The original pipeline was this. The number of nucleated cells in each sample was estimated by amplification of reference gene primers within the assay. To quantify the absolute abundance of each unique TCRbeta CDR3 rearrangement, sequence reads were collapsed and filtered. For each sample, productive Simpson clonality was calculated as the square root of Simpson's diversity index over productive rearrangements. Not all clones reach the TCRdb copy of this immuneACCESS table, which keeps in-frame sequences only. Checked studies attribute under half of the gap to unresolved V genes and leave the rest unexplained. V, J and clone size reflect that table, while D and trimming were determined from the DNA. The sample contains roughly 160,000 clones, about 88% of them found a single time. The ten top clones hold around 0.99% of the sample.

Turning to this clone: The antigen it recognizes is unknown. Base qualities were left out, and no much larger clone turns up one base away.

From the cysteine through the phenylalanine, the CDR3 covers 16 amino acids. Only the CDR3 part of the read is kept: 48 bases, read in frame from the first base. CDR1 and CDR2 are drawn from the germline V gene (reference sequence): WNHNN, SYGVQD. Germline trimming: 6 bases from V, 0 bases from J; junction bases outside gene matches: 6. What the study reported, not specific to this receptor: The amount of clinical and demographic metadata varied by source and participant and was provided uncurated.

This clonotype was sampled from a man aged 18-30 years with acute or convalescent COVID-19. This chain is built from TRBV10-1 and TRBJ2-1, with TRBD2 identical over 9 junction bases. Sequenced input: peripheral blood. The CDR3 region: CASSPSGVSSYNEQFF. The nucleotide sequence reads as follows: TGCGCCAGCAGCCCTAGCGGGGTAAGCTCCTACAATGAGCAGTTCTTC.